What follows are 16 T cell receptor beta chains derived from one specimen sequenced in a study of CD8+ T cells in alopecia areata. Treatment in this sample: oral pan-JAK inhibitor, 5-10 mg twice daily. After isolation, RNA underwent reverse transcription to generate cDNA as the sequencing template. Repertoires were generated with immunoSEQ multiplex PCR, while TCRdb's copy carries only in-frame clones and drops some. The sample yields 150,000 or so clones, around 71% seen once. The sequenced sample was CD4+ T cells sorted from blood, obtained at week 4, from a patient treated with tofacitinib. These receptors were obtained from a human donor with alopecia areata.

This chain uses TRBV30 with TRBJ2-3, with 8 bases identical to TRBD2. The CDR3 extends over 14 amino acids. CDR1 and CDR2 from the germline V gene are GTSNPN and SVGIG (reference sequence). V lost 0 bases to trimming and J lost 4 bases; unmatched junction nucleotides: 3. This chain's CDR3 is CAWSVTGGADTQYF. The CDR3 region has the DNA TGTGCCTGGAGTGTAACGGGGGGGGCAGATACGCAGTATTTT.

The chain has TRBV6-5 and TRBJ2-1; 8 bases are shared with TRBD2. Germline V gives CDR1 MNHEY, CDR2 SVGAGI. Trimming removed 0 bases from V and 10 bases from J; junction bases left unmatched: 5. The CDR3 sequence is 14 residues long. CDR3 amino acids: CASSYSSGGREQFF. The CDR3 region has the DNA TGTGCCAGCAGTTACTCGTCGGGGGGGAGGGAGCAGTTCTTC.

The chain has TRBV11-2 and TRBJ1-5; D is perhaps TRBD1 (5 bases). Germline V gives CDR1 SGHAT, CDR2 FQNNGV. The V end was cut by 5 bases, the J end by 5 bases, with 10 bases between. The CDR3 is made up of 13 amino acids. CDR3 in amino acids: CASSPGGDQPQHF. CDR3 DNA sequence: TGTGCCAGCAGCCCTGGAGGGGATCAGCCCCAGCATTTT.

This clone was seen only a few times. The chain is built from TRBV29-1 and TRBJ1-1, with a tentative D call TRBD1 (5 bases). Germline CDR1 reads SQVTM; CDR2 reads ANQGSEA. The CDR3 loop spans 14 amino acids. The V end lost 5 bases, the J end lost 0 bases, and 13 bases lay between the germline ends. The CDR3 region is CSVSLTEMNTEAFF. The CDR3 bases are TGCAGCGTTTCCTTGACAGAGATGAACACTGAAGCTTTCTTT.

This sequence joins TRBV15 and TRBJ1-2, with TRBD1 identical over 9 bases. The V and J ends lost 9 bases and 8 bases, in that order; junction bases with no gene match: 28. Germline V CDR1 and CDR2: LNHNV, YYDKDF (reference sequence). The length of the CDR3 is 19 residues. The CDR3 sequence is CATAREPSARQGDVRGYTF. Written as DNA, the CDR3 is TGTGCCACTGCCCGGGAACCCTCAGCGAGACAGGGGGATGTACGCGGCTACACCTTC.

CDR3 protein: CASSLAAYQETQYF. The CDR3 DNA sequence: TGTGCCAGCAGCTTGGCAGCGTACCAAGAGACCCAGTACTTC. This sequence joins TRBV5-6 and TRBJ2-5; D uncertain. Germline V gives CDR1 SGHDT, CDR2 YYEEEE. The CDR3 is made up of 14 amino acids. The V end was cut by 0 bases, the J end by 0 bases, with 6 bases between. Looking up the rest from reference TRBV5-6 and TRBJ2-5 gives the full variable domain: DAGVTQSPTHLIKTRGQQVTLRCSPKSGHDTVSWYQQALGQGPQFIFQYYEEEERQRGNFPDRFSGHQFPNYSSELNVNALLLGDSALYLCASSLAAYQETQYFGPGTRLLVL.

The V and J genes are TRBV6-5 and TRBJ2-7; D is tentatively TRBD1 or TRBD2 (5 bases each). Germline V CDR1 and CDR2: MNHEY, SVGAGI. Trimming took off 6 bases at V and 5 bases at J, with 20 bases between the two ends. This CDR3 comprises 15 residues. DNA for the CDR3: TGTGCCAGCAGCCAGTTCCAGGGAGTTAGGCACGAGCAGTACTTC. Protein sequence: CASSQFQGVRHEQYF.

In this sample, this clone turned up a few times. The junction does not match germline at one end; this may be a read error. V and J are TRBV29-1 and TRBJ2-1; tentative D call: TRBD2 (5 bases). This CDR3 comprises 15 residues. The V gene's germline CDR1 is SQVTM and CDR2 ANQGSEA. In DNA form, the CDR3 reads TGCAGCGTGGAAGGTACCGACTACTCCTACAATGAGCAGTTCTTC. It codes for CSVEGTDYSYNEQFF.

This rearrangement joins TRBV30 to TRBJ1-2; D ambiguous. The germline gives CDR1 GTSNPN, CDR2 SVGIG (reference sequence). V was cut by 5 bases and J by 1 base, with 11 bases left in between. The CDR3 has 13 amino acids. The CDR3 is CAWDDPDNYGYTF. CDR3 sequence (DNA): TGTGCCTGGGACGACCCTGATAACTATGGCTACACCTTC.

This rearrangement joins TRBV5-6 to TRBJ2-5, with TRBD1 as a possible D gene (6 bases). The CDR3 covers 14 residues. The V end lost 0 bases, the J end lost 2 bases, and 8 bases lay between the germline ends. Germline V gene lookup returns CDR1 SGHDT and CDR2 YYEEEE. CDR3 region: CASSLERGQETQYF. The CDR3 region has the DNA TGTGCCAGCAGCTTGGAGAGGGGGCAAGAGACCCAGTACTTC.

The sample holds one count of this clone. This sequence joins TRBV7-9 and TRBJ1-6; D unclear. Germline V gene lookup returns CDR1 SEHNR and CDR2 FQNEAQ (reference sequence). There are 14 residues in the CDR3. V was clipped by 4 bases and J by 4 bases, with 8 bases between them. The CDR3 spells CASSSVQYNSPLHF. DNA of the CDR3: TGTGCCAGCAGCTCAGTTCAGTATAATTCACCCCTCCACTTT.

The V and J genes are TRBV18 and TRBJ2-7; D possibly corresponds to TRBD1 (5 bases). Trimming cost V 1 base and J 1 base, with 8 bases left between them. Germline loops: CDR1 KGHSH, CDR2 LQKENI. The CDR3 has 14 residues. CDR3 DNA: TGTGCCAGCTCACCACTAGACAGTTCCTACGAGCAGTACTTC. This gives the protein CASSPLDSSYEQYF.

This clone was detected a few times. This chain uses TRBV6-5 with TRBJ2-7; the D call may be TRBD1 or TRBD2 (6 bases each). The CDR3 extends over 11 amino acids. V lost 6 bases and J 6 bases, leaving 9 bases between the germline ends. Germline assignment: CDR1 MNHEY and CDR2 SVGAGI. The CDR3 here is CASRGGGEQYF. The CDR3 DNA reads as TGTGCCAGCAGAGGAGGGGGCGAGCAGTACTTC.

This clone appeared a single time. The chain recombines TRBV7-3 with TRBJ2-4, with D possibly being TRBD1 or TRBD2 (5 bases each). Germline CDR1 SGHTA, CDR2 FQGTGA. CDR3 length: 14 amino acids. V lost 5 bases and J lost 5, with 13 bases in between. The CDR3: CASSPGGAQNIQYF. The CDR3 bases are TGTGCCAGCAGCCCTGGGGGAGCGCAAAACATTCAGTACTTC. The variable domain in full, with the rest retrieved from reference TRBV7-3 and TRBJ2-4, is GAGVSQTPSNKVTEKGKYVELRCDPISGHTALYWYRQSLGQGPEFLIYFQGTGAADDSGLPNDRFFAVRPEGSVSTLKIQRTERGDSAVYLCASSPGGAQNIQYFGAGTRLSVL.

The chain links TRBV5-1 to TRBJ2-7; unclear D gene. Germline CDR1 reads SGHRS; CDR2 reads YFSETQ. With 0 bases removed from V and 6 bases from J, the gap between germline ends came to 13 bases. This CDR3 spans 14 amino acids. DNA of the CDR3: TGCGCCAGCAGCTTGGAGAATATAGTTGGCGAGCAGTACTTC. This codes for CASSLENIVGEQYF. The full variable domain, rest sourced from reference TRBV5-1 and TRBJ2-7, is KAGVTQTPRYLIKTRGQQVTLSCSPISGHRSVSWYQQTPGQGLQFLFEYFSETQRNKGNFPGRFSGRQFSNSRSEMNVSTLELGDSALYLCASSLENIVGEQYFGPGTRLTVT.

The chain carries TRBV6-5 and TRBJ2-5; D is unclear. Germline CDR1 is MNHEY and CDR2 is SVGAGI. The V gene lost 5 bases and the J gene lost 5 bases, with 6 bases spanning the gap. The CDR3 runs to 11 residues. The CDR3, as DNA: TGTGCCAGCAGTCATAGTGAGACCCAGTACTTC. Protein sequence: CASSHSETQYF.